These 16 T cell receptor beta chains were sequenced from one sample in a study of blood T cell repertoires in COVID-19 (dated by TCRdb to the early 2020s). Library preparation was by the immunoSEQ multiplex PCR assay. As stored in TCRdb, this immuneACCESS dataset retains in-frame rearrangements with V and J assigned. A fraction of the clones does not appear; measured against another copy, unresolved V genes explain less than half of the discrepancy, and the remainder lacks a known reason. The sample table records hundreds of thousands of clones; around 82% of these occur just once. 4.5% to 6% of the sample lies in the top ten. Sequenced input: peripheral blood. All receptors derive from a woman of 80 years or more with active or convalescent COVID-19.

The chain uses TRBV25-1 and TRBJ2-7; 10 bases fit TRBD1. The length of the CDR3 is 14 residues. Germline values: CDR1 MGHDK, CDR2 SYGVNS. Losses at the gene ends were 7 bases for V and 1 base for J; bases not matched to a gene: 4. The CDR3 DNA reads TGTGCCAGCACTAGGGACAGGGGATCCTACGAGCAGTACTTC. This gives the protein CASTRDRGSYEQYF.

This sequence joins TRBV18 and TRBJ2-1, with D maybe TRBD1 (6 bases). CDR1 is KGHSH and CDR2 is LQKENI in the germline V gene. Trimming stripped 4 bases from V and 7 bases from J, with 17 bases between. The length of the CDR3 is 15 residues. CDR3 in DNA: TGTGCCAGCTCACAGTTAAGGGGGTCAGGAAATGAGCAGTTCTTC. This gives the protein CASSQLRGSGNEQFF. The full variable domain, with the rest looked up from reference TRBV18 and TRBJ2-1, is NAGVMQNPRHLVRRRGQEARLRCSPMKGHSHVYWYRQLPEEGLKFMVYLQKENIIDESGMPKERFSAEFPKEGPSILRIQQVVRGDSAAYFCASSQLRGSGNEQFFGPGTRLTVL.

The V gene is TRBV7-8, the J gene TRBJ1-3; D is uncertain. Deletions cut 1 base from V and 3 bases from J, with 13 bases between. Germline V gene lookup returns CDR1 SGHVS and CDR2 FQNEAQ. This CDR3 has 16 amino acids. In DNA, the CDR3 is TGTGCCAGCAGCTTAGGAGTTCTAGGAGTTGGAAACACCATATATTTT. Protein: CASSLGVLGVGNTIYF.

This chain uses TRBV28 with TRBJ1-6; maybe TRBD1 (5 bases). Trimming removed 2 bases at V and 4 bases at J, with 9 bases between. Germline CDR1 is MDHEN and CDR2 is SYDVKM. CDR3 size: 15 residues. The CDR3: CASSLMGGYNSPLHF. The DNA of the CDR3 is TGTGCCAGCAGTTTAATGGGGGGATATAATTCACCCCTCCACTTT.

The rearrangement uses TRBV30 and TRBJ2-1; a possible D gene is TRBD1 (6 bases). The CDR3 length is 15 residues. The V gene lost 0 bases and the J gene lost 3 bases, with 12 bases spanning the gap. CDR1 and CDR2 from the germline V gene are GTSNPN and SVGIG (reference sequence). The CDR3 reads CAWSVWGQDYNEQFF. For the CDR3, the DNA is TGTGCCTGGAGTGTATGGGGGCAAGACTACAATGAGCAGTTCTTC.

This chain connects TRBV6-5 to TRBJ1-5; D call uncertain. Germline-derived CDR1 and CDR2 are MNHEY and SVGAGI. The CDR3 runs to 13 residues. Deletions cut 3 bases from V and 4 bases from J, with 7 bases between. CDR3: CASSYSKNQPQHF. As DNA, the CDR3 is TGTGCCAGCAGTTATAGTAAGAATCAGCCCCAGCATTTT.

The chain recombines TRBV6-5 with TRBJ1-2, with a weak D call TRBD1 (5 bases). Germline V lookup: CDR1 MNHEY, CDR2 SVGAGI. CDR3 length equals 13 residues. Between the trimmed V and J ends, which lost 6 bases and 0 bases, there was a span of 8 bases. CDR3 bases: TGTGCCAGCAGCCGACAGTCTAACTATGGCTACACCTTC. Translation gives CASSRQSNYGYTF.

The V and J genes are TRBV5-1 and TRBJ2-3; 8 bases agree with TRBD1. Per germline, CDR1 SGHRS and CDR2 YFSETQ. This CDR3 has 15 residues. The V gene end was trimmed by 0 bases and the J gene end by 5 bases; junction bases not matched to a gene: 5. CDR3 loop: CASSLAVDRVDTQYF. CDR3 coding DNA: TGCGCCAGCAGCTTGGCCGTGGACAGGGTAGATACGCAGTATTTT.

This clone was picked up one time. V usage is TRBV7-8 and J usage is TRBJ1-4; D might be TRBD1 (5 bases). Looked up from germline, CDR1 is SGHVS and CDR2 is FQNEAQ. The CDR3 loop spans 17 amino acids. V was cut by 1 base and J by 3 bases, with 15 bases left in between. As DNA, the CDR3 is TGTGCCAGCAGCTTAGGGGGTGGCAGGGTCTCTAATGAAAAACTGTTTTTT. Translating gives CASSLGGGRVSNEKLFF. Together with reference TRBV7-8 and TRBJ1-4, the CDR3 gives the full variable domain: GAGVSQSPRYKVAKRGQDVALRCDPISGHVSLFWYQQALGQGPEFLTYFQNEAQLDKSGLPSDRFFAERPEGSVSTLKIQRTQQEDSAVYLCASSLGGGRVSNEKLFFGSGTQLSVL.

CDR3 protein: CASSLRRGTGTGRGSIAFF. CDR3 sequence (DNA): TGTGCCAGCAGTTTACGGAGGGGGACCGGGACAGGGAGGGGTTCGATCGCGTTCTTC. V usage is TRBV28 and J usage is TRBJ2-1; 9 bases align to TRBD1. The CDR3 runs 19 residues. CDR1 and CDR2 (germline): MDHEN, SYDVKM. V lost 2 bases and J lost 15; bases outside the gene matches: 26. Drawing the rest from reference TRBV28 and TRBJ2-1, the complete variable domain is DVKVTQSSRYLVKRTGEKVFLECVQDMDHENMFWYRQDPGLGLRLIYFSYDVKMKEKGDIPEGYSVSREKKERFSLILESASTNQTSMYLCASSLRRGTGTGRGSIAFFGPGTRLTVL.

The V and J genes are TRBV28 and TRBJ2-2; tentatively, D is TRBD1 (6 bases). Germline values: CDR1 MDHEN, CDR2 SYDVKM. V was shortened by 8 bases and J by 0 bases, with 10 bases between the two germline ends. The CDR3 has 14 residues. The DNA for the CDR3 is TGTGCCAGCTCAGGACAGCCGAACACCGGGGAGCTGTTTTTT. Its translation is CASSGQPNTGELFF.

This sequence joins TRBV28 and TRBJ2-7, with 11 nucleotides matching TRBD2. Germline CDR1 is MDHEN and CDR2 is SYDVKM. J lost 4 bases, V lost 4 bases, and 9 bases had no gene match. CDR3 length: 16 amino acids. The CDR3 DNA is TGTGCCAGCAGTTCCGCAACTAGCGGGAGTAGGTACGAGCAGTACTTC. Translation: CASSSATSGSRYEQYF.

This clone was observed once. This chain joins TRBV19 and TRBJ1-3; D gene uncertain. CDR3 length: 14 amino acids. Trimming pared 7 bases from V and 0 bases from J, leaving 10 bases between. CDR1 and CDR2 (germline): LNHDA, SQIVND (reference sequence). The DNA of the CDR3 is TGTGCCAGTACGACACCTACCTCTGGAAACACCATATATTTT. The encoded protein is CASTTPTSGNTIYF.

The chain uses TRBV5-1 and TRBJ1-2; 9 bases map to TRBD1. The germline V gene encodes CDR1 SGHRS and CDR2 YFSETQ. V shed 4 bases and J 5 bases; nucleotides not matched to a gene: 9. The CDR3 loop spans 15 amino acids. The CDR3 DNA is TGCGCCAGCAGCCCGACAGGGGGGCTAGGGTATGGCTACACCTTC. Its protein is CASSPTGGLGYGYTF.

This clone has more than one count but fewer than ten. The chain joins TRBV28 to TRBJ2-7, with D tentatively TRBD2 (6 bases). The CDR3 contains 15 residues. V was clipped by 5 bases and J by 3 bases, with 17 bases between them. CDR1 is MDHEN and CDR2 is SYDVKM in the germline V gene. This chain's CDR3 is CASSPGGNTGYEQYF. The CDR3 nucleotides are TGTGCCAGCAGTCCTGGGGGGAACACTGGCTACGAGCAGTACTTC.

The chain couples TRBV5-1 to TRBJ2-5; 8 nucleotides match TRBD2. The CDR3 length is 15 residues. In germline, CDR1 is SGHRS, CDR2 YFSETQ. V was pared by 2 bases and J by 3 bases, with 6 bases of the junction left unmatched. The CDR3 DNA is TGCGCCAGCAGCTTTTACGGGGGGGCCGAAGAGACCCAGTACTTC. Translating it yields CASSFYGGAEETQYF.